The following is a T cell receptor (beta chain) sequence with its context. The antigen is unknown. The sample is drawn from a study of T cell repertoires in cytomegalovirus infection. Turning to the study itself: Used in the study were CMV epitopes, some recently identified and HLA-C-restricted, others well-studied and HLA-B-restricted. From public TCR beta signatures came an indication of both CMV infection and matching HLA type. Study conclusions and caveats: Pooled public TCR beta family frequency picked out CMV carriers with the relevant HLA. In two of eight donors, the top clonotype was HLA-C-restricted CMV-specific.

V was clipped by 3 bases and J by 6 bases; unmatched bases: 12. Germline V CDR1 and CDR2: KGHSH, LQKENI. CDR3 size: 18 residues. TCRdb itself ran the reads through MiXCR, one entry per CDR3 protein. The table has approximately 590,000 distinct CDR3 sequences, about 40% seen once. V and J are TRBV18 and TRBJ1-6, with 9 bases aligning to TRBD1. The source is a human donor in good health (CMV status not recorded). Some clones in this sample may be carry-over from other donors' samples. The sequences come from cultured PBMCs, collected from culture after CMV antigen stimulation. The CDR3 DNA sequence: TGTGCCAGCTCACCGACAGAAACAGGGGGCGCCGGTAATTCACCCCTCCACTTT. This translates into CASSPTETGGAGNSPLHF.